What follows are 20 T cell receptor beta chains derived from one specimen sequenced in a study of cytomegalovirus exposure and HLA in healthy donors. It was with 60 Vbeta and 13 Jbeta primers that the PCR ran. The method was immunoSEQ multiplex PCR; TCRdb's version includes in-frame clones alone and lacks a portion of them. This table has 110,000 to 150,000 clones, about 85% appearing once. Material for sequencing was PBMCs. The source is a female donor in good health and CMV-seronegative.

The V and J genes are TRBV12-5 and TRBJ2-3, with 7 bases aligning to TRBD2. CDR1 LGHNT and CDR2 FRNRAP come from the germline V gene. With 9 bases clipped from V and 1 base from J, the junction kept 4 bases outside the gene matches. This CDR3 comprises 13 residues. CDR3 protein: CASKGRGTDTQYF. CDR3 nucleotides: TGTGCTAGCAAAGGGAGGGGCACAGATACGCAGTATTTT. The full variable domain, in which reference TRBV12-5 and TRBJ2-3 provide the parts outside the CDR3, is DARVTQTPRHKVTEMGQEVTMRCQPILGHNTVFWYRQTMMQGLELLAYFRNRAPLDDSGMPKDRFSAEMPDATLATLKIQPSEPRDSAVYFCASKGRGTDTQYFGPGTRLTVL.

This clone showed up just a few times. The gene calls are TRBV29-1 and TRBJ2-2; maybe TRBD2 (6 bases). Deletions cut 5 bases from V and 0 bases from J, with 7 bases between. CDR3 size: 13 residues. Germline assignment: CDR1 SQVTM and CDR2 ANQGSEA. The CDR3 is CSVLATNTGELFF. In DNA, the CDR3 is TGCAGCGTTCTAGCGACGAACACCGGGGAGCTGTTTTTT.

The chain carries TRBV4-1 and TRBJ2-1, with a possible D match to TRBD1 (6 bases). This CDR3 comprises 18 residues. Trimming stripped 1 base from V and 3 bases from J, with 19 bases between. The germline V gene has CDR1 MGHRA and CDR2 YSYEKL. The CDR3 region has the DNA TGCGCCAGCAGCCAAGTCACTGAGACAGGCGGCTACTACAATGAGCAGTTCTTC. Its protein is CASSQVTETGGYYNEQFF.

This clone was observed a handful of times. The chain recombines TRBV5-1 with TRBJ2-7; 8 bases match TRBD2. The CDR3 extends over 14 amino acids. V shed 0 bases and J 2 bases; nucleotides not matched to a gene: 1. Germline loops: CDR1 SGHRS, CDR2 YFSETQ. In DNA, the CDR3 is TGCGCCAGCAGCTTGGAGGGACTAGCCTACGAGCAGTACTTC. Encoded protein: CASSLEGLAYEQYF.

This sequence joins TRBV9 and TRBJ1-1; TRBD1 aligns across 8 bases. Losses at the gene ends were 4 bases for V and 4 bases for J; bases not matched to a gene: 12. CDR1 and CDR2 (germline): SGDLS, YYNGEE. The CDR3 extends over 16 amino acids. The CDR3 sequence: CASSHSYRGLRTEAFF. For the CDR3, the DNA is TGTGCCAGCAGCCATTCTTACAGGGGGTTACGCACTGAAGCTTTCTTT.

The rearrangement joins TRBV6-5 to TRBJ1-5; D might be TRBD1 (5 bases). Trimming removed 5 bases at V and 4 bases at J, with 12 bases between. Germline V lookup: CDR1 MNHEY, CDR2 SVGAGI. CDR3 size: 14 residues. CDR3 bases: TGTGCCAGCAGTCAGGCGGGGGGAAATCAGCCCCAGCATTTT. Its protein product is CASSQAGGNQPQHF.

The CDR3 DNA follows: TGTGCCAGCAGTGGGGGTGGCGGGGGGCGGGAAGAGACCCAGTACTTC. Protein: CASSGGGGGREETQYF. The chain joins TRBV2 to TRBJ2-5; 8 positions match TRBD2. CDR3 length equals 16 residues. V lost 4 bases and J lost 3; bases outside the gene matches: 10. Germline V gene sequence: CDR1 SNHLY, CDR2 FYNNEI.

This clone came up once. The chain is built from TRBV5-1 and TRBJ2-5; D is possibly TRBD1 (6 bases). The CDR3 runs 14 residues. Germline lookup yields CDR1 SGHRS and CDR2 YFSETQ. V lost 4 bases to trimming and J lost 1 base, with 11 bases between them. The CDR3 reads CASSIDRIQETQYF. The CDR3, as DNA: TGCGCCAGCAGCATTGACAGGATCCAAGAGACCCAGTACTTC. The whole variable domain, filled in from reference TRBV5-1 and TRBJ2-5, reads KAGVTQTPRYLIKTRGQQVTLSCSPISGHRSVSWYQQTPGQGLQFLFEYFSETQRNKGNFPGRFSGRQFSNSRSEMNVSTLELGDSALYLCASSIDRIQETQYFGPGTRLLVL.

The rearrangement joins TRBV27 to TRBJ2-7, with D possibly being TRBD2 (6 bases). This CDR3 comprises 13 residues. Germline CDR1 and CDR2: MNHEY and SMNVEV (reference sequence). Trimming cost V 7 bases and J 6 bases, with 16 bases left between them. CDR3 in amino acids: CASKSEGVSEQYF. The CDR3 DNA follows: TGTGCCAGCAAATCGGAGGGAGTCTCCGAGCAGTACTTC.

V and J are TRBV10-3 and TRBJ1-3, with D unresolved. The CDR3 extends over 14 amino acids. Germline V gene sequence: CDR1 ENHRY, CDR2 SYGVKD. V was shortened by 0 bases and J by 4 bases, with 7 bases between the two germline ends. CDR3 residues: CAISESGQGNTIYF. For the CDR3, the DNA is TGTGCCATCAGTGAGTCTGGGCAAGGAAACACCATATATTTT.

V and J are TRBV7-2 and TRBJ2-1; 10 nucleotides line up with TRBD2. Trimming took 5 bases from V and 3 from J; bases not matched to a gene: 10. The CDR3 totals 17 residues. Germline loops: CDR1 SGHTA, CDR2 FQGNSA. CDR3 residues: CASSQRASGSLYNEQFF. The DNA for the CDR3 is TGTGCCAGCAGCCAGAGGGCTAGCGGGAGTCTCTACAATGAGCAGTTCTTC. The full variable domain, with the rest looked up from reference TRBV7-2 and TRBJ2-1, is GAGVSQSPSNKVTEKGKDVELRCDPISGHTALYWYRQSLGQGLEFLIYFQGNSAPDKSGLPSDRFSAERTGGSVSTLTIQRTQQEDSAVYLCASSQRASGSLYNEQFFGPGTRLTVL.

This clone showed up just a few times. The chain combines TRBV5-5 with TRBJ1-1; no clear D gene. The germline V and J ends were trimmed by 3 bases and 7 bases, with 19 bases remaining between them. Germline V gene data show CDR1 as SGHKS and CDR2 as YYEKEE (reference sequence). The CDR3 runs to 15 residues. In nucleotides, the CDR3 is TGTGCCAGCAGCTCGACCAGTGTTTTTGGGAGTGAAGCTTTCTTT. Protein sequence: CASSSTSVFGSEAFF.

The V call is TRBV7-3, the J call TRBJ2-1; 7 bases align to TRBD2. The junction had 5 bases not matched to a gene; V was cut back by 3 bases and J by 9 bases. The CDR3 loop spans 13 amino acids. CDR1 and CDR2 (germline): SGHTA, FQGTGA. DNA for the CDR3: TGTGCCAGCAGCTTCGGGGGGAGGGGTGAGCAGTTCTTC. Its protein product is CASSFGGRGEQFF. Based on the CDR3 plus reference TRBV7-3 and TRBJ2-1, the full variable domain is GAGVSQTPSNKVTEKGKYVELRCDPISGHTALYWYRQSLGQGPEFLIYFQGTGAADDSGLPNDRFFAVRPEGSVSTLKIQRTERGDSAVYLCASSFGGRGEQFFGPGTRLTVL.

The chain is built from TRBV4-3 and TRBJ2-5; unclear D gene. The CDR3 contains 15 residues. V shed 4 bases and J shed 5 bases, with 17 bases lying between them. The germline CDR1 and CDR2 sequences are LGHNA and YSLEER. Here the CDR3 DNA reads TGCGCCAGCAGCCCACGATTCGTTGAGCTTGAGACCCAGTACTTC. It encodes CASSPRFVELETQYF.

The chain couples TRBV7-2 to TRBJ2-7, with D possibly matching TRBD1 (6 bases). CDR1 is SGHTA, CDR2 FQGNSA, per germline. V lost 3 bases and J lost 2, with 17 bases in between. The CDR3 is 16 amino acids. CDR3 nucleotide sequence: TGTGCCAGCAGCTTTTGGGACACCCTACGCACCTACGAGCAGTACTTC. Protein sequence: CASSFWDTLRTYEQYF.

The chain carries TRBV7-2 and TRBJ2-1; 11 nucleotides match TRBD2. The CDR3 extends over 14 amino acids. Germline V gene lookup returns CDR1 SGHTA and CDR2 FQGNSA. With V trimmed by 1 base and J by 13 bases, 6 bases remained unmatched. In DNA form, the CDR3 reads TGTGCCAGCAGCTTAGTTACTAGCGGGGGTCTCCAGTTCTTC. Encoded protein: CASSLVTSGGLQFF.

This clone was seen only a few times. The CDR3 coding sequence is TGTGCCAGCGGGGATAGACTAGATGGGGAGACCCAGTACTTC. Protein product: CASGDRLDGETQYF. The V call is TRBV2, the J call TRBJ2-5, with D maybe TRBD2 (6 bases). The CDR3 is made up of 14 amino acids. Trimming left V 8 bases short and J 5 bases short, with 18 bases between. CDR1 and CDR2 (germline): SNHLY, FYNNEI.

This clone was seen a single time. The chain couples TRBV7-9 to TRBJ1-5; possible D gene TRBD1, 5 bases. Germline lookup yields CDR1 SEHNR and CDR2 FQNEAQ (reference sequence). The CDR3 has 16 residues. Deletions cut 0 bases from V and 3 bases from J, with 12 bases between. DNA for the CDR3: TGTGCCAGCAGCTTAGCAGGGGAGGGATCCAATCAGCCCCAGCATTTT. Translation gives CASSLAGEGSNQPQHF.

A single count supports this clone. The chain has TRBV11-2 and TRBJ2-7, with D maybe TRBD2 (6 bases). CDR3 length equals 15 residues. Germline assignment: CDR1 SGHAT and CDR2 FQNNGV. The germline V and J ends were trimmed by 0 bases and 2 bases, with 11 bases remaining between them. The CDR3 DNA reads TGTGCCAGCAGCTTAGAAGGCGGGACCCCCTACGAGCAGTACTTC. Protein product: CASSLEGGTPYEQYF.

The CDR3 region has the DNA TGTGCCAGCAGTTGGGGCTACACCGGGGAGCTGTTTTTT. It specifies CASSWGYTGELFF. V and J are TRBV28 and TRBJ2-2; maybe TRBD1 (5 bases). The length of the CDR3 is 13 residues. Germline V gene lookup returns CDR1 MDHEN and CDR2 SYDVKM. The V gene lost 4 bases and the J gene lost 3 bases, with 6 bases spanning the gap.